These 25 T cell receptor beta chains came from one sample sequenced in a study of lymphopenia after photon versus proton radiotherapy. Clones were sequenced by immunoSEQ multiplex PCR, and TCRdb holds only the in-frame ones, with some missing. The table has about 17,000 clones, just over 90% seen once. The sequences come from peripheral blood, collected from a patient treated with photon-based radiotherapy. The receptors were gathered from a man aged 55 to 69 with pancreatic cancer.

V usage is TRBV27 and J usage is TRBJ1-6; D is unclear. The V end lost 5 bases, the J end lost 6 bases, and 17 bases lay between the germline ends. The CDR3 covers 16 residues. Germline V CDR1 and CDR2: MNHEY, SMNVEV (reference sequence). CDR3 region: CASSHRQSVPNSPLHF. In DNA, the CDR3 is TGTGCCAGCAGTCACAGACAATCCGTGCCTAATTCACCCCTCCACTTT.

The rearrangement joins TRBV21-1 to TRBJ2-5; TRBD1, the table's D call, lacks a check against the DNA. TRBV21-1 is noted as a pseudogene. This CDR3 spans 16 amino acids. CDR3 region: CASSRENSQFQAPQYF. In nucleotides, the CDR3 is TGTGCCAGCAGCAGAGAAAACAGTCAGTTTCAGGCTCCCCAGTACTTC.

This sequence joins TRBV7-2 and TRBJ2-1, with no clear D. The CDR3 runs to 12 residues. Germline CDR1 SGHTA, CDR2 FQGNSA. The ends were cut back, 2 bases at V and 2 bases at J, with 1 base in the middle. The CDR3, as DNA: TGTGCCAGCAGCTTAACCTACAATGAGCAGTTCTTC. It translates to CASSLTYNEQFF.

The V gene is TRBV2, the J gene TRBJ2-2; a weak D match, TRBD1 (5 bases). Germline V gene sequence: CDR1 SNHLY, CDR2 FYNNEI. Trimming removed 2 bases from V and 7 bases from J, with 11 bases in between. This CDR3 region has 14 residues. The CDR3 nucleotides read TGTGCCAGCAGTGAAAGGGGCATTCGCGGGGAGCTGTTTTTT. The encoded protein is CASSERGIRGELFF.

V is TRBV5-4 and J is TRBJ2-1, with D perhaps TRBD1 or TRBD2 (6 bases each). The CDR3 covers 14 residues. Germline V lookup: CDR1 SGHNT, CDR2 YYREEE (reference sequence). Trimming removed 0 bases from V and 6 bases from J, with 10 bases in between. CDR3 sequence reads: CASSLGGGLNEQFF. In nucleotides, the CDR3 is TGTGCCAGCAGCTTGGGTGGGGGGCTCAATGAGCAGTTCTTC.

The J gene is TRBJ1-1, the V gene TRBV10-3; weak D call: TRBD1 (5 bases). Trimming took 4 bases from V and 1 from J, leaving 19 bases between them. This CDR3 region has 17 residues. CDR1 and CDR2 from the germline V gene are ENHRY and SYGVKD. CDR3 loop: CAISGGVGGLPNTEAFF. The CDR3 DNA reads as TGTGCCATCAGTGGGGGTGTGGGGGGACTCCCGAACACTGAAGCTTTCTTT.

The chain has TRBV18 and TRBJ2-7, with TRBD2 matching 12 bases. The CDR3 extends over 16 amino acids. Losses at the gene ends were 0 bases for V and 9 bases for J; bases not matched to a gene: 9. CDR1 and CDR2 from the germline V gene are KGHSH and LQKENI. For the CDR3, the DNA is TGTGCCAGCTCACCACCTTCGACTAGCGGGGGCGGGGGGCAGTACTTC. Translating gives CASSPPSTSGGGGQYF. The whole variable domain, remainder taken from reference TRBV18 and TRBJ2-7, is NAGVMQNPRHLVRRRGQEARLRCSPMKGHSHVYWYRQLPEEGLKFMVYLQKENIIDESGMPKERFSAEFPKEGPSILRIQQVVRGDSAAYFCASSPPSTSGGGGQYFGPGTRLTVT.

V gene TRBV15 combines with J gene TRBJ2-1; possible D gene TRBD1, 5 bases. V lost 3 bases, J lost 3 bases, and 15 bases lay in between. Per germline, CDR1 LNHNV and CDR2 YYDKDF (reference sequence). The CDR3 covers 16 residues. For the CDR3, the DNA is TGTGCCACCAGCAGGTCAAGGGGCCGAGGCTACAATGAGCAGTTCTTC. It translates to CATSRSRGRGYNEQFF.

The chain carries TRBV30 and TRBJ2-2, with D tentatively TRBD1 (6 bases). Trimming took 5 bases from V and 4 from J, leaving 17 bases between them. Germline CDR1 is GTSNPN and CDR2 is SVGIG (reference sequence). The CDR3 runs to 15 residues. CDR3 residues: CAWYPRDIVTGELFF. Here the CDR3 DNA reads TGTGCCTGGTATCCAAGGGACATCGTCACCGGGGAGCTGTTTTTT.

This chain connects TRBV19 to TRBJ2-2; 10 nucleotides line up with TRBD2. This CDR3 contains 15 residues. CDR1 and CDR2 (germline): LNHDA, SQIVND (reference sequence). The trim removed 1 base at V and 6 bases at J, leaving 2 bases unmatched. CDR3 amino acids: CASSIGTSGSGELFF. As DNA, the CDR3 is TGTGCCAGTAGTATAGGGACTAGCGGTTCCGGGGAGCTGTTTTTT.

This sequence joins TRBV19 and TRBJ2-1; the match to TRBD1 covers 7 bases. Germline assignment: CDR1 LNHDA and CDR2 SQIVND (reference sequence). J gave up 7 bases and V 3 bases, and 15 bases lay outside the gene matches. This CDR3 is 17 amino acids long. The CDR3 protein is CASSIPFRAGGANEQFF. In DNA form, the CDR3 reads TGTGCCAGTAGTATCCCTTTCCGGGCAGGGGGAGCGAATGAGCAGTTCTTC.

V gene TRBV4-2 combines with J gene TRBJ2-6; D is tentatively TRBD1 or TRBD2 (5 bases each). The CDR3 covers 19 residues. Between the trimmed V and J ends, which lost 1 base and 0 bases, there was a span of 16 bases. CDR1 is LGHNA, CDR2 YNFKEQ, per germline. CDR3: CASSQAGQAFGSGANVLTF. As DNA, the CDR3 is TGTGCCAGCAGCCAAGCGGGGCAGGCTTTTGGCTCTGGGGCCAACGTCCTGACTTTC.

This clone showed up just a few times. The gene calls are TRBV7-9 and TRBJ1-5; D might be TRBD1 (6 bases). This CDR3 is built from 14 residues. V lost 5 bases to trimming and J lost 1 base, with 9 bases between them. Germline V gene sequence: CDR1 SEHNR, CDR2 FQNEAQ (reference sequence). The chain's CDR3 is CASSHGQSNQPQHF. DNA of the CDR3: TGTGCCAGCAGCCATGGACAGAGCAATCAGCCCCAGCATTTT.

This clone was seen just once. Germline and junction disagree at one end, which may indicate a read error. The V call is TRBV27, the J call TRBJ2-5, with D unresolved. This CDR3 has 14 amino acids. Germline values: CDR1 MNHEY, CDR2 SMNVEV (reference sequence). This CDR3 is CASSSHGYQKTQYF. As DNA, the CDR3 is TGTGCCAGCAGTTCACACGGGTACCAAAAGACCCAGTACTTC.

The chain recombines TRBV27 with TRBJ2-2; D gene uncertain. CDR1 is MNHEY, CDR2 SMNVEV, per germline (reference sequence). The CDR3 extends over 15 amino acids. The ends were cut back, 4 bases at V and 4 bases at J, with 13 bases in the middle. CDR3 coding DNA: TGTGCCAGCAGTTCCCCCTCCCGTGGCACCGGGGAGCTGTTTTTT. As protein: CASSSPSRGTGELFF.

This chain joins TRBV27 and TRBJ2-5; 8 bases fit TRBD2. With 3 bases clipped from V and 5 bases from J, the junction kept 8 bases outside the gene matches. Germline-derived CDR1 and CDR2 are MNHEY and SMNVEV (reference sequence). The CDR3 loop spans 15 amino acids. CDR3 bases: TGTGCCAGCAGTTTCAGCGGGGGTGGGCGGGAGACCCAGTACTTC. It codes for CASSFSGGGRETQYF.

This chain uses TRBV18 with TRBJ2-5, with TRBD1 matching 7 bases. Trimming at V came to 5 bases and at J to 5 bases, leaving 8 bases not matched to a gene. The CDR3 consists of 14 residues. Germline V gene lookup returns CDR1 KGHSH and CDR2 LQKENI. The CDR3 loop reads CASSDRVQSETQYF. In nucleotides, the CDR3 is TGTGCCAGCTCAGACAGGGTTCAGTCCGAGACCCAGTACTTC.

This chain connects TRBV5-6 to TRBJ1-6; D is undetermined. Per germline, CDR1 SGHDT and CDR2 YYEEEE. The CDR3 covers 14 residues. V lost 2 bases to trimming and J lost 10 bases, with 13 bases between them. The CDR3: CASSFWGSGSPLHF. The CDR3 DNA reads as TGTGCCAGCAGCTTTTGGGGTAGTGGGTCACCCCTCCACTTT.

This chain connects TRBV7-9 to TRBJ2-1; tentative D call: TRBD1 (5 bases). This CDR3 region has 14 residues. Germline CDR1 SEHNR, CDR2 FQNEAQ (reference sequence). V was shortened by 5 bases and J by 4 bases, with 12 bases between the two germline ends. CDR3 in DNA: TGTGCCAGCAGCCCCCAGGGTTTTTACAATGAGCAGTTCTTC. The encoded protein is CASSPQGFYNEQFF.

V and J are TRBV6-6 and TRBJ1-2; the match to TRBD1 covers 8 bases. The length of the CDR3 is 13 residues. The ends lost 5 bases at V and 3 bases at J; junction bases unmatched: 2. Looked up from germline, CDR1 is MNHNY and CDR2 is SVGAGI (reference sequence). The DNA of the CDR3 is TGTGCCAGCAGTACGACAGGGGACTATGGCTACACCTTC. Protein product: CASSTTGDYGYTF.

The chain links TRBV5-6 to TRBJ1-4, with D perhaps matching TRBD1 (5 bases). The CDR3 loop spans 16 amino acids. The germline CDR1 and CDR2 sequences are SGHDT and YYEEEE. The V end was cut by 4 bases, the J end by 7 bases, with 20 bases between. This CDR3 is CASSPYREGEVEKLFF. The CDR3 DNA reads TGTGCCAGCAGCCCGTATCGCGAAGGGGAAGTTGAAAAACTGTTTTTT. Drawing the rest from reference TRBV5-6 and TRBJ1-4, the complete variable domain is DAGVTQSPTHLIKTRGQQVTLRCSPKSGHDTVSWYQQALGQGPQFIFQYYEEEERQRGNFPDRFSGHQFPNYSSELNVNALLLGDSALYLCASSPYREGEVEKLFFGSGTQLSVL.

V gene TRBV6-5 combines with J gene TRBJ1-1; D remains unclear. The CDR3 spans 14 residues. Trimming shortened V by 7 bases and J by 1 base, and 13 bases separated the two germline ends. The germline V gene encodes CDR1 MNHEY and CDR2 SVGAGI. CDR3 coding DNA: TGTGCCAGCAACGGGTTACTCGGGAACACTGAAGCTTTCTTT. As protein: CASNGLLGNTEAFF.

The gene calls are TRBV14 and TRBJ2-2; D may be TRBD1 (5 bases). The CDR3 spans 16 residues. V was shortened by 2 bases and J by 0 bases, with 10 bases between the two germline ends. Germline V gene lookup returns CDR1 SGHDN and CDR2 FVKESK. CDR3 nucleotides: TGTGCCAGCAGCCAATGGACATTCGCGAACACCGGGGAGCTGTTTTTT. This gives the protein CASSQWTFANTGELFF.

A single count supports this clone. V gene TRBV4-3 combines with J gene TRBJ2-3; D gene unclear. With 2 bases removed from V and 7 bases from J, the gap between germline ends came to 10 bases. The CDR3 loop spans 13 amino acids. Germline assignment: CDR1 LGHNA and CDR2 YSLEER. Written as DNA, the CDR3 is TGCGCCAGCAGCCAACAAGGGTCCCATACGCAGTATTTT. It translates to CASSQQGSHTQYF.

About this clone itself: A junction end diverges from the germline sequence, so it may reflect a read error. In nucleotides, the CDR3 is TGTGCCAGCAGCTTGGGGCCGGGACAACCCACTACCAACGACTTC. Translation gives CASSLGPGQPTTNDF. The chain links TRBV5-5 to TRBJ1-2; tentatively, D is TRBD1 (6 bases). CDR3 length: 15 amino acids. Germline lookup yields CDR1 SGHKS and CDR2 YYEKEE (reference sequence).